One TCR beta chain is described in this entry. Its specificity is not known. The data are from a study of cytomegalovirus exposure and HLA in healthy donors. Overall study results and limits: It was likely that a cluster of highly shared sequence variants was a sequencing artifact. As confirmed in vitro, three CMV-associated chains were specific for CMV antigens.

It was with 60 Vbeta and 13 Jbeta primers that the PCR ran. Sequencing used immunoSEQ multiplex PCR; TCRdb keeps in-frame clones, though not all of them. Found here are about 55,000 clones; the top ten clones hold roughly 12%. This CDR3 region has 14 residues. The germline CDR1 and CDR2 sequences are KGHSH and LQKENI. The V end lost 4 bases, the J end lost 7 bases, and 16 bases lay between the germline ends. V gene TRBV18 combines with J gene TRBJ1-2; D perhaps matches TRBD1 (5 bases). Sequenced sample: PBMCs. The receptor was isolated from a woman aged 55-70 years in good health and CMV-seropositive. The CDR3 DNA reads as TGTGCCAGCTCACTCACCCGGGGGTCGGGTGGCTACACCTTC. Encoded protein: CASSLTRGSGGYTF. Using reference TRBV18 and TRBJ1-2 for the parts outside the CDR3, the full variable domain is NAGVMQNPRHLVRRRGQEARLRCSPMKGHSHVYWYRQLPEEGLKFMVYLQKENIIDESGMPKERFSAEFPKEGPSILRIQQVVRGDSAAYFCASSLTRGSGGYTFGSGTRLTVV.